Listed below are T cell receptor beta chains from one sample, sequenced in a study of blood T cell repertoires in COVID-19. This table comes from immunoSEQ multiplex PCR, and its TCRdb copy is limited to in-frame clones, with some not included. The sample has some 490,000 clones, approximately 86% seen once. The sequenced sample consisted of PBMCs or T cells enriched from blood (not recorded which). These receptor sequences come from a woman aged 55-70 years who had recovered from COVID-19. Each CDR3 is given with its conserved first and last residue. D genes are given only for firm matches. Rows may omit the clone size; those that give it use once, few, many or a size class.

J gene: TRBJ2-3
D gene: -
V gene: TRBV2
clone size: once
CDR3 DNA: TGTGCCAGCAGTGTAAGAGCGGGCTTCACAGATACGCAGTATTTT
CDR3 protein: CASSVRAGFTDTQYF

J gene: TRBJ1-4
D gene: TRBD1
V gene: TRBV25-1
clone size: -
CDR3 DNA: TGTGCCAGCAGCCTAACCCGACAGGGCTATAATGAAAAACTGTTTTTT
CDR3 protein: CASSLTRQGYNEKLFF

J gene: TRBJ1-2
D gene: -
V gene: TRBV19
clone size: -
CDR3 DNA: TGTGCCAGTAGTATAGTGCAGGTTAGGAACTATGGCTACACCTTC
CDR3 protein: CASSIVQVRNYGYTF

J gene: TRBJ2-7
D gene: -
V gene: TRBV6-5
clone size: -
CDR3 DNA: TGTGCCAGCAGTTACGGACAGTCGAGCTCCTACGAGCAGTACTTC
CDR3 protein: CASSYGQSSSYEQYF

J gene: TRBJ1-2
D gene: -
V gene: TRBV3-1/TRBV3-2
clone size: -
CDR3 DNA: TGTGCCAGCAGCCAAGGTCTTCCAGGGAATAACTATGGCTACACCTTC
CDR3 protein: CASSQGLPGNNYGYTF

J gene: TRBJ1-1
D gene: -
V gene: TRBV20-1
clone size: few
CDR3 DNA: TGCAGTGCGTCAGGGATCACTGAAGCTTTCTTT
CDR3 protein: CSASGITEAFF

J gene: TRBJ2-2
D gene: TRBD1
V gene: TRBV7-2
clone size: -
CDR3 DNA: TGTGCCAGCAGCCTCGGGACAGCGAACACCGGGGAGCTGTTTTTT
CDR3 protein: CASSLGTANTGELFF

J gene: TRBJ2-7
D gene: -
V gene: TRBV5-3
clone size: few
CDR3 DNA: TGTGCCAAGGGGCGCTACTACGAGCAGTACTTC
CDR3 protein: CAKGRYYEQYF

J gene: TRBJ2-3
D gene: -
V gene: TRBV9
clone size: -
CDR3 DNA: TGTGCCAGCAGCGTCAGACGAGCGGAGGGGCCAGATACGCAGTATTTT
CDR3 protein: CASSVRRAEGPDTQYF

J gene: TRBJ1-2
D gene: -
V gene: TRBV2
clone size: -
CDR3 DNA: TGTGCCAGCAGTGAACTAACTTCCGACTATGGCTACACCTTC
CDR3 protein: CASSELTSDYGYTF

J gene: TRBJ2-7
D gene: TRBD2
V gene: TRBV12-5
clone size: once
CDR3 DNA: TGTGCTAGTGGTTTGGGGACTAGCGGTGTCTCCTACGAGCAGTACTTC
CDR3 protein: CASGLGTSGVSYEQYF

J gene: TRBJ2-2
D gene: -
V gene: TRBV19
clone size: -
CDR3 DNA: TGTGCCAGTAGTATTAGTGGCAGGGACGGGGAGCTGTTTTTT
CDR3 protein: CASSISGRDGELFF

J gene: TRBJ2-4
D gene: -
V gene: TRBV14
clone size: -
CDR3 DNA: TGTGCCAGCAGCCAAGGTGGACTAGCCAAAAACATTCAGTACTTC
CDR3 protein: CASSQGGLAKNIQYF

J gene: TRBJ2-7
D gene: TRBD2
V gene: TRBV13
clone size: -
CDR3 DNA: TGTGCCAGCAGCTTATCTTCTCGACTAGCGGGGGGGCTGTCCTACGAGCAGTACTTC
CDR3 protein: CASSLSSRLAGGLSYEQYF

J gene: TRBJ2-5
D gene: TRBD1
V gene: TRBV19
clone size: -
CDR3 DNA: TGTGCCAGTATAACCGCGGGGACAGGGGGATACCAAGAGACCCAGTACTTC
CDR3 protein: CASITAGTGGYQETQYF

J gene: TRBJ1-6
D gene: -
V gene: TRBV24-1
clone size: -
CDR3 DNA: TGTGCCACCAGCCCTCGGGGTAGCTCCTATAATTCACCCCTCCACTTT
CDR3 protein: CATSPRGSSYNSPLHF

J gene: TRBJ2-5
D gene: -
V gene: TRBV7-7
clone size: -
CDR3 DNA: TGTGCTAGCAGCTTAGTCGGCACTAAGGGGGAGACCCAGTACTTC
CDR3 protein: CASSLVGTKGETQYF

J gene: TRBJ1-3
D gene: -
V gene: TRBV28
clone size: -
CDR3 DNA: TGTGCCAGCAGTCGAGTTGGAAACACCATATATTTT
CDR3 protein: CASSRVGNTIYF

J gene: TRBJ2-5
D gene: TRBD1
V gene: TRBV11-2
clone size: once
CDR3 DNA: TGTGCCAGCACCCCGACAGGGGAAGAGACCCAGTACTTC
CDR3 protein: CASTPTGEETQYF

J gene: TRBJ1-1
D gene: TRBD1
V gene: TRBV5-1
clone size: once
CDR3 DNA: TGCGCCAGCAGTACAGGGGACATGAACACTGAAGCTTTCTTT
CDR3 protein: CASSTGDMNTEAFF

J gene: TRBJ1-2
D gene: -
V gene: TRBV19
clone size: -
CDR3 DNA: TGTGCCAGTAGTATTCGTCTCGGCAGGGCCACGGATGGCTACACCTTC
CDR3 protein: CASSIRLGRATDGYTF

J gene: TRBJ2-2
D gene: TRBD1
V gene: TRBV5-6
clone size: -
CDR3 DNA: TGTGCCAGCAGCCCCACGGACAGGCGCGGGGAGCTGTTTTTT
CDR3 protein: CASSPTDRRGELFF

J gene: TRBJ1-5
D gene: -
V gene: TRBV19
clone size: few
CDR3 DNA: TGTGCCAGTAGTATGGGCAGGGTTCGGGCGTATAGCAATCAGCCCCAGCATTTT
CDR3 protein: CASSMGRVRAYSNQPQHF

J gene: TRBJ1-2
D gene: -
V gene: TRBV7-2
clone size: -
CDR3 DNA: TGTGCCAGCAGCGCTAGGAGGGGGGGGAGCTATGGCTACACCTTC
CDR3 protein: CASSARRGGSYGYTF

J gene: TRBJ1-1
D gene: TRBD1
V gene: TRBV3-1/TRBV3-2
clone size: -
CDR3 DNA: TGTGCCAGCAGCAACCGGGACAGGGGGCGGAACACTGAAGCTTTCTTT
CDR3 protein: CASSNRDRGRNTEAFF